This T cell receptor beta chain was identified in a study of T-cell memory formation after mild COVID-19. General study results and limits: CD8+ contracting clones occupied EMRA, while CD4+ ones occupied mainly CM and EM. That cross-reactive memory joined was suggested by some responding clones appearing in pre-infection memory.

Ten or more counts support this clonotype. Antigen unknown. CDR3 length: 14 residues. V lost 7 bases and J lost 3; bases outside the gene matches: 8. TCRdb independently ran MiXCR on the 5' RACE reads; one entry per CDR3 protein. The sample lists approximately 45,000 distinct CDR3 sequences; around 6.3% were seen once. Sequenced material: PBMCs or a T cell subset sorted from them (not recorded which). The receptor was derived from an adult who had mild COVID-19 (a few samples of this study predate the infection). Cell type and time point are not known. This chain uses TRBV12-3 or TRBV12-4 with TRBJ2-7; 8 bases agree with TRBD1. The CDR3 loop is CASNRDGQGYEQYF. As DNA, the CDR3 is TGTGCCAGCAATCGAGACGGACAGGGCTACGAGCAGTACTTC.